A single sample is the source of the 15 T cell receptor beta chains below, sequenced in a study of type 1 regulatory T cells. The antigens for these receptors are not known. TCRdb re-analysed the reads in MiXCR, keeping a single row per CDR3 protein. Of around 65,000 distinct CDR3 sequences listed, nearly 50% were seen once; the top ten hold about 2.1%. Sequencing was carried out using cultured non-Tr1 T cells, either the whole culture or a sorted T cell fraction (not recorded which). The receptor source for this set is a human donor in good health.

The CDR3 spells CSARLAGGPYTDTQYF. The CDR3 DNA is TGCAGTGCTAGACTAGCGGGGGGGCCGTACACAGATACGCAGTATTTT. The chain couples TRBV20-1 to TRBJ2-3, with TRBD2 matching 12 bases. The CDR3 is 16 amino acids. After removal of 2 bases from V and 2 bases from J, the junction contained 5 bases not matched to a gene. The germline CDR1 and CDR2 sequences are DFQATT and SNEGSKA (reference sequence).

V is TRBV5-1 and J is TRBJ2-3, with D perhaps being TRBD1 or TRBD2 (5 bases each). The CDR3 is 15 amino acids. Trimming pared 4 bases from V and 4 bases from J, leaving 16 bases between. Germline V lookup: CDR1 SGHRS, CDR2 YFSETQ. The CDR3 coding sequence is TGCGCCAGCAGCCTCTCGACATCGGGGCCAGATACGCAGTATTTT. It encodes CASSLSTSGPDTQYF. Full variable domain (outside the CDR3, taken from reference TRBV5-1 and TRBJ2-3): KAGVTQTPRYLIKTRGQQVTLSCSPISGHRSVSWYQQTPGQGLQFLFEYFSETQRNKGNFPGRFSGRQFSNSRSEMNVSTLELGDSALYLCASSLSTSGPDTQYFGPGTRLTVL.

The rearrangement joins TRBV20-1 to TRBJ1-1; a weak D match, TRBD1 (5 bases). The CDR3 spans 14 residues. V gave up 0 bases and J gave up 0 bases, with 8 bases separating them. Germline V gives CDR1 DFQATT, CDR2 SNEGSKA (reference sequence). The chain's CDR3 is CSAREGGLNTEAFF. As DNA, the CDR3 is TGCAGTGCTAGAGAGGGGGGACTGAACACTGAAGCTTTCTTT.

This clonotype showed up just a few times. The chain joins TRBV28 to TRBJ1-5; no firm D call. The germline V gene encodes CDR1 MDHEN and CDR2 SYDVKM. V was trimmed by 6 bases and J by 1 base, leaving 7 bases between them. The CDR3 totals 13 residues. CDR3 loop: CASSPDSNQPQHF. The CDR3 bases are TGTGCCAGCAGCCCGGACAGCAATCAGCCCCAGCATTTT.

In regard to this clonotype: This may stem from a read error, because a much larger clone lies one nucleotide away. The CDR3 DNA reads as TGTGCCAGCAGTTCATGGGTGGGGTATGGCTACACCTTC. This translates into CASSSWVGYGYTF. The V and J genes are TRBV12-3 or TRBV12-4 and TRBJ1-2, with unresolved D. This CDR3 is 13 amino acids long. Trimming stripped 4 bases from V and 5 bases from J, with 11 bases between.

This clonotype has more than one count but fewer than ten. The V gene is TRBV12-5, the J gene TRBJ1-1, with 7 bases identical to TRBD1. V dropped 9 bases and J dropped 5; count of bases not matched to a gene: 9. This CDR3 comprises 13 residues. Per the germline V gene, CDR1 is LGHNT and CDR2 is FRNRAP. The CDR3 loop is CASTLQGKTEAFF. CDR3 sequence (DNA): TGTGCTAGCACCCTACAGGGGAAGACTGAAGCTTTCTTT.

This clonotype was counted a few times. The rearrangement joins TRBV4-3 to TRBJ2-1, with a weak D call TRBD1 (6 bases). CDR1 LGHNA and CDR2 YSLEER come from the germline V gene. This CDR3 spans 16 amino acids. V lost 4 bases, J lost 0 bases, and 13 bases lay in between. CDR3 nucleotide sequence: TGCGCCAGCAGCCCAGATGGGACACTCTCCTACAATGAGCAGTTCTTC. Its translation: CASSPDGTLSYNEQFF.

This clonotype was observed a handful of times. The V and J genes are TRBV4-3 and TRBJ2-6; 11 bases agree with TRBD1. The V gene's germline CDR1 is LGHNA and CDR2 YSLEER. The CDR3 totals 17 residues. V lost 4 bases and J lost 0; bases outside the gene matches: 2. The DNA of the CDR3 is TGCGCCAGCAGCCCCGGGACAGGGGGCTCTGGGGCCAACGTCCTGACTTTC. It yields the protein CASSPGTGGSGANVLTF.

This chain uses TRBV9 with TRBJ2-3, with 8 bases aligning to TRBD2. The junction had 8 bases not matched to a gene; V was cut back by 4 bases and J by 10 bases. From germline, CDR1 is SGDLS and CDR2 YYNGEE. CDR3 length: 13 amino acids. The CDR3 here is CASSPNSGASQYF. DNA of the CDR3: TGTGCCAGCAGCCCAAATAGCGGGGCGTCGCAGTATTTT.

This rearrangement joins TRBV20-1 to TRBJ2-7; TRBD2 matches at 16 bases. The trim removed 6 bases at V and 3 bases at J, leaving 5 bases unmatched. The CDR3 is 15 amino acids. The germline gives CDR1 DFQATT, CDR2 SNEGSKA (reference sequence). CDR3: CSAPGTSGGGYEQYF. CDR3 nucleotide sequence: TGCAGTGCCCCCGGGACTAGCGGGGGGGGCTACGAGCAGTACTTC.

This clonotype was seen only a few times. The CDR3 DNA reads TGTGCCAGCAGTGGGACAGGGGACCATGGCTACACCTTC. Encoded protein: CASSGTGDHGYTF. This chain uses TRBV2 with TRBJ1-2; TRBD1 aligns across 9 bases. Losses at the gene ends were 4 bases for V and 6 bases for J; bases not matched to a gene: 3. Germline V CDR1 and CDR2: SNHLY, FYNNEI. The CDR3 consists of 13 residues.

The rearrangement joins TRBV15 to TRBJ1-5; 10 positions match TRBD1. Germline CDR1 is LNHNV and CDR2 is YYDKDF (reference sequence). Unmatched junction bases numbered 18, after V lost 8 bases and J lost 5 bases. This CDR3 is 18 amino acids long. CDR3 nucleotides: TGTGCCACCCATAAACAGGGACAGGGGAGTGTCATCGATCAGCCCCAGCATTTT. This gives the protein CATHKQGQGSVIDQPQHF.

The CDR3 nucleotides read TGTGCCAGCAGCCCCTATTTGGGCACCACCGGGGAGCTGTTTTTT. Its protein product is CASSPYLGTTGELFF. The rearrangement links TRBV3-1 to TRBJ2-2; D is ambiguous. Germline V gene data show CDR1 as LGHDT and CDR2 as YNNKEL (reference sequence). The CDR3 loop spans 15 amino acids. Trimming pared 4 bases from V and 4 bases from J, leaving 13 bases between.

In its sample, this clonotype was seen a few times. The chain combines TRBV5-1 with TRBJ1-2; 9 bases line up with TRBD1. CDR1 is SGHRS and CDR2 is YFSETQ in the germline V gene. The CDR3 sequence is 16 residues long. J gave up 1 base and V 3 bases, and 7 bases lay outside the gene matches. Here the CDR3 reads CASSSGTGKGNYGYTF. In DNA, the CDR3 is TGCGCCAGCAGCTCCGGGACAGGGAAGGGTAACTATGGCTACACCTTC.

The chain couples TRBV9 to TRBJ1-3, with D unclear. The CDR3 has 12 amino acids. CDR1 and CDR2 (germline): SGDLS, YYNGEE. With 0 bases removed from V and 4 bases from J, the gap between germline ends came to 2 bases. CDR3 DNA: TGTGCCAGCAGCGTAGCAGGAAACACCATATATTTT. Protein product: CASSVAGNTIYF.